This T cell receptor beta chain derives from a study of cytotoxic CD8 clonotypes in ibrutinib-treated CLL. For the study at large: Investigators collected response samples after a median roughly 12 months of treatment, range 6 to 36.

The V and J ends lost 5 bases and 8 bases, in that order; junction bases with no gene match: 12. The CDR3 covers 15 residues. Per germline, CDR1 SEHNR and CDR2 FQNEAQ (reference sequence). Findings and limits, study-wide: Clonality showed a rise at ibrutinib response that reversed toward baseline at progression. The study sampled sustained-remission and progressing patients at different times. Public clonotypes were rare and shrank or held steady on treatment.

Profiled with immunoSEQ multiplex PCR; TCRdb holds only in-frame clones, not every one. The sample lists 130,000 to 150,000 clones, less than 95% occurring once. Notes on this clone: Its target is unknown.

The genes are TRBV7-9 and TRBJ2-1; TRBD2 aligns across 7 bases. Source: PBMCs, taken after 12 months of ibrutinib treatment. This receptor was identified in a human donor with chronic lymphocytic leukemia. The CDR3 nucleotides read TGTGCCAGCAGCCCATCTAGCGGCGGTAGGGATGAGCAGTTCTTC. This gives the protein CASSPSSGGRDEQFF.